The 8 T cell receptor beta chains given below trace back to one sample, sequenced in a study of T cells after yellow fever vaccination. TCRdb independently ran MiXCR on the 5' RACE reads; one entry per CDR3 protein. The table shows about 350,000 distinct CDR3 sequences, with under 15% occurring only once. The sample consisted of CD4+ T cells sorted from PBMCs, taken 15 days after the yellow fever booster vaccination. These receptors all stem from a man younger than 30 who received the YFV17D yellow fever vaccine.

The rearrangement joins TRBV6-6 to TRBJ1-2; TRBD1 aligns across 7 bases. V gave up 6 bases and J gave up 4 bases; unmatched junction bases: 11. This CDR3 is built from 15 residues. CDR1 and CDR2 (germline): MNHNY, SVGAGI (reference sequence). The CDR3 here is CASRRAGGEGYGYTF. The CDR3 region has the DNA TGTGCCAGCAGGAGAGCAGGGGGAGAAGGCTATGGCTACACCTTC.

The sample holds a few counts of this clonotype. The chain couples TRBV29-1 to TRBJ2-1; D is uncertain. V was shortened by 7 bases and J by 5 bases, with 15 bases between the two germline ends. Germline V CDR1 and CDR2: SQVTM, ANQGSEA. This CDR3 comprises 13 residues. The CDR3 region is CSADKALNNEQFF. As DNA, the CDR3 is TGCAGCGCTGACAAGGCTCTTAACAATGAGCAGTTCTTC.

The table lists this clonotype with a few counts. This chain uses TRBV7-2 with TRBJ2-2; D might be TRBD1 (6 bases). This CDR3 is built from 18 residues. V lost 4 bases and J lost 4, with 22 bases in between. CDR1 is SGHTA and CDR2 is FQGNSA in the germline V gene. The CDR3 DNA reads as TGTGCCAGCAGCTCAACTATTATTACAGGGCTTCGCACCGGGGAGCTGTTTTTT. Protein: CASSSTIITGLRTGELFF.

In its sample, this clonotype was seen a few times. J is TRBJ1-1 and V is TRBV3-1; no reliable D call. Trimming shortened V by 7 bases and J by 1 base, and 13 bases separated the two germline ends. Per germline, CDR1 LGHDT and CDR2 YNNKEL (reference sequence). This CDR3 has 14 amino acids. The CDR3 DNA follows: TGTGCCAGCACCTGGGGTTCGAGGAACACTGAAGCTTTCTTT. The encoded protein is CASTWGSRNTEAFF.

CDR3 loop: CASSLRAYNEQFF. The CDR3 DNA follows: TGTGCCAGCAGCTTACGTGCCTACAATGAGCAGTTCTTC. The chain employs TRBV7-9 and TRBJ2-1; D remains unclear. CDR1 is SEHNR, CDR2 FQNEAQ, per germline (reference sequence). V shed 2 bases and J shed 2 bases, with 4 bases lying between them. The CDR3 consists of 13 residues.

The rearrangement uses TRBV6-1 and TRBJ2-2; possibly TRBD1 for D (6 bases). Trimming took off 7 bases at V and 5 bases at J, with 20 bases between the two ends. Germline-derived CDR1 and CDR2 are MNHNS and SASEGT. CDR3 size: 16 residues. The CDR3 spells CASKSGARTATGELFF. CDR3 coding DNA: TGTGCCAGCAAATCAGGGGCCCGAACTGCGACCGGGGAGCTGTTTTTT.

This clonotype appeared a few times. The chain links TRBV4-3 to TRBJ2-1; 11 nucleotides agree with TRBD2. Germline CDR1 reads LGHNA; CDR2 reads YSLEER. CDR3 length equals 16 residues. Trimming removed 0 bases from V and 4 bases from J; junction bases left unmatched: 2. CDR3 amino acids: CASSQEPSGGYNEQFF. CDR3 DNA sequence: TGCGCCAGCAGCCAAGAGCCTAGCGGGGGGTACAATGAGCAGTTCTTC.

This rearrangement joins TRBV4-3 to TRBJ1-4; possible D gene TRBD1, 5 bases. Trimming shortened V by 1 base and J by 8 bases, and 23 bases separated the two germline ends. CDR3 size: 18 residues. Germline V gene lookup returns CDR1 LGHNA and CDR2 YSLEER. CDR3 coding DNA: TGCGCCAGCAGCCAAGGGAAGGGCCCGACAGAACGGATGGAAAAACTGTTTTTT. This sequence encodes CASSQGKGPTERMEKLFF.